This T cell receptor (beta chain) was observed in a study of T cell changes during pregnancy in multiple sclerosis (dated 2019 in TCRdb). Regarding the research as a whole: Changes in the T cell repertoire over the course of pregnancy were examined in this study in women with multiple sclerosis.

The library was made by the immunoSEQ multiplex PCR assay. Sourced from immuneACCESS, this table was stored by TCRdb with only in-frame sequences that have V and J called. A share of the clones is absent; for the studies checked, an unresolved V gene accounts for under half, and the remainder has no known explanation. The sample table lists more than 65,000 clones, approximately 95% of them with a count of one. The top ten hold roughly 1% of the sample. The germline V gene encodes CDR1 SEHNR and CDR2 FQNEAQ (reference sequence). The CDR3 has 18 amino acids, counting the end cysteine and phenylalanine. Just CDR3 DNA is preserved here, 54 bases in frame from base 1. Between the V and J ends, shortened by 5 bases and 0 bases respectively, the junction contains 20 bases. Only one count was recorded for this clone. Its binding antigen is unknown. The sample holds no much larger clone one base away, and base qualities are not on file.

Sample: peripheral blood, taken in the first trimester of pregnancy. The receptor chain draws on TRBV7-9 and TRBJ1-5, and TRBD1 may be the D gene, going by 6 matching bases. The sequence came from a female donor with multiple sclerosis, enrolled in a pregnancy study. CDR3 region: CASSIGGVSGYSNQPQHF. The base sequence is TGTGCCAGCAGCATAGGGGGGGTGTCCGGATATAGCAATCAGCCCCAGCATTTT.